These T cell receptor beta chains were read from a single sample in a study of human versus mouse CDR3 diversity and MHC coevolution. TCRdb's table, derived via immunoSEQ multiplex PCR, lists solely in-frame clones and lacks some. Here the sample spans tens of thousands of clones, around 92% being singletons. Specimen: naive CD4+ T cells from blood. The origin of the receptors is a person aged 30-69 years in good health. Each CDR3 is given with its conserved first and last residue. A D gene is named only where the DNA matches it firmly. The size entry is marked missing in some rows and otherwise reads once, few, many or a size class.

clone size | D gene | J gene | V gene | CDR3 length | CDR3 DNA | CDR3 protein
NA | NA | TRBJ1-2 | TRBV6-5 | 13 | TGTGCCAGCCGTACGACAGCTTTCTATGGCTACACCTTC | CASRTTAFYGYTF
NA | TRBD1 | TRBJ2-2 | TRBV6-1 | 14 | TGTGCCAGCACTTCCGCAGGGGGCACCGGGGAGCTGTTTTTT | CASTSAGGTGELFF
NA | NA | TRBJ2-5 | TRBV19 | 12 | TGTGCCAGTAGTATCCAAAAAGAGACCCAGTACTTC | CASSIQKETQYF
NA | NA | TRBJ2-3 | TRBV19 | 15 | TGTGCCAGTAGTAATGCAGGTGGGCGGGCAGATACGCAGTATTTT | CASSNAGGRADTQYF
NA | NA | TRBJ1-2 | TRBV7-2 | 16 | TGTGCCAGCAGCTCAGAGGGTCGCGGGGGCGGCTATGGCTACACCTTC | CASSSEGRGGGYGYTF
NA | NA | TRBJ1-2 | TRBV7-8 | 13 | TGTGCCAGCAGCTTGGGAGGCCGCAATGGCTACACCTTC | CASSLGGRNGYTF
NA | NA | TRBJ1-1 | TRBV28 | 15 | TGTGCCAGCACCGGACAAGTCAGTCAGGACACTGAAGCTTTCTTT | CASTGQVSQDTEAFF
NA | TRBD1 | TRBJ2-3 | TRBV19 | 15 | TGTGCCAGTAGTATACGACAGGGGGGAGGAGATACGCAGTATTTT | CASSIRQGGGDTQYF
once | NA | TRBJ2-6 | TRBV7-9 | 15 | TGTGCCAGCAGCTTAGCAGGGGCTGGGGCCAACGTCCTGACTTTC | CASSLAGAGANVLTF
NA | TRBD2 | TRBJ2-1 | TRBV30 | 15 | TGTGCCTGGAGTTGGGACTACCTGAGGGTGAATGAGCAGTTCTTC | CAWSWDYLRVNEQFF
NA | NA | TRBJ1-1 | TRBV6-5 | 14 | TGTGCCAGCAGTTGGCAAGGGGCGAACACTGAAGCTTTCTTT | CASSWQGANTEAFF
few | NA | TRBJ1-4 | TRBV7-9 | 17 | TGTGCCAGCAGCTTACGCGGGGGAGTTGCAACTAATGAAAAACTGTTTTTT | CASSLRGGVATNEKLFF
NA | TRBD2 | TRBJ2-1 | TRBV5-1 | 16 | TGCGCCAGCAGTACTAGGACTAGCGGGAGTGGGGATGAGCAGTTCTTC | CASSTRTSGSGDEQFF
NA | TRBD1 | TRBJ1-5 | TRBV2 | 14 | TGTGCCAGCAGTCCGGACAGGGGCCATCAGCCCCAGCATTTT | CASSPDRGHQPQHF
NA | TRBD2 | TRBJ2-2 | TRBV4-1 | 17 | TGCGCCAGCAGCCAAGGGGGAGCGGGGATCCTCCCCGGGGAGCTGTTTTTT | CASSQGGAGILPGELFF
NA | NA | TRBJ1-2 | TRBV11-2 | 15 | TGTGCCAGCTCGCGGCGTTCGGAGGGAGTCTATGGCTACACCTTC | CASSRRSEGVYGYTF
NA | NA | TRBJ2-5 | TRBV30 | 13 | TGTGCCTGGAGTGTACAGAAACAAGAGACCCAGTACTTC | CAWSVQKQETQYF
NA | TRBD1 | TRBJ1-5 | TRBV27 | 14 | TGTGCCAGCTCCGGACAGGCCGAGGGTGGGCCCCAGCATTTT | CASSGQAEGGPQHF
NA | NA | TRBJ1-3 | TRBV6-5 | 13 | TGTGCCAGCATGGAGACAGACTTAAACACCATATATTTT | CASMETDLNTIYF
NA | TRBD2 | TRBJ2-5 | TRBV7-3 | 15 | TGTGCCAGCAGCGAAGGACTAGCGGGGAAAGAGACCCAGTACTTC | CASSEGLAGKETQYF
NA | NA | TRBJ1-3 | TRBV10-3 | 14 | TGTGCCATCAGTGACCCCACCAGTGGAAACACCATATATTTT | CAISDPTSGNTIYF
few | TRBD2 | TRBJ2-1 | TRBV10-3 | 15 | TGTGCCATTTCCTGGCTAGCGGGAGGCAACAATGAGCAGTTCTTC | CAISWLAGGNNEQFF
NA | TRBD2 | TRBJ2-1 | TRBV5-1 | 15 | TGCGCCAGCAGCCCGACCGGGACTAGCGGTTATGAGCAGTTCTTC | CASSPTGTSGYEQFF
NA | TRBD1 | TRBJ1-5 | TRBV15 | 20 | TGTGCCACCAGCAGAGAAGGGTGGGGACAGCTCGGCTATAGCAATCAGCCCCAGCATTTT | CATSREGWGQLGYSNQPQHF
NA | NA | TRBJ2-3 | TRBV6-5 | 13 | TGTGCCAGCACTGCGGGATACACAGATACGCAGTATTTT | CASTAGYTDTQYF
NA | TRBD2 | TRBJ2-2 | TRBV27 | 15 | TGTGCCAGCAGTTCACTAGCGGGAGTAGCCGGGGAGCTGTTTTTT | CASSSLAGVAGELFF
NA | NA | TRBJ1-2 | TRBV2 | 13 | TGTGCCAGCAGAGTGGACGGGAGCTATGGCTACACCTTC | CASRVDGSYGYTF
NA | NA | TRBJ2-5 | TRBV10-3 | 15 | TGTGCCATCAGTGAAGGGGGGGGGAACCAAGAGACCCAGTACTTC | CAISEGGGNQETQYF